This entry is about one T cell receptor (beta chain). What it binds is not known. CD4+ T cell isolation took place after 10 days of culture. Participants received two doses of either the BNT162b2 or mRNA-1273 vaccine. This specimen belongs to a study of vaccination effects on CD4 cells after COVID-19. The germline CDR1 and CDR2 sequences are SGHTA and FQGNSA. Trimming pared 0 bases from V and 6 bases from J, leaving 14 bases between. This CDR3 spans 15 amino acids. TCRdb's table, derived via immunoSEQ multiplex PCR, lists solely in-frame clones and lacks some. The table records about 66,000 clones, approximately 79% of them present only once.

This chain connects TRBV7-2 to TRBJ1-2; D might be TRBD1 (5 bases). The specimen was CD4+ T cells from PBMCs cultured without peptide, collected after COVID-19 vaccination. The receptor was isolated from a human donor who received a COVID-19 vaccine. The CDR3 sequence: CASSLASGVNNGYTF. DNA for the CDR3: TGTGCCAGCAGCTTAGCCTCGGGGGTAAACAATGGCTACACCTTC.